Sequencing of this T cell receptor beta chain was carried out in a study of blood T cell repertoires in COVID-19. Trimming took off 1 base at V and 0 bases at J, with 14 bases between the two ends. This CDR3 comprises 17 residues. Germline V CDR1 and CDR2: LGHNA, YSLEER. Sequencing was performed with immunoSEQ multiplex PCR; in TCRdb, only in-frame clones are kept and a portion is missing. The sample shows over 200,000 clones, 80% to 90% of them seen only once. This chain uses TRBV4-3 with TRBJ2-3; a possible D gene is TRBD2 (6 bases). This TCR came from a man aged 35 to 55 who had recovered from COVID-19. Sequenced material: PBMCs or T cells enriched from blood (not recorded which). The CDR3 DNA follows: TGCGCCAGCAGCCAAGCTTATGGCGGGACTAGCACAGATACGCAGTATTTT. Protein sequence: CASSQAYGGTSTDTQYF.